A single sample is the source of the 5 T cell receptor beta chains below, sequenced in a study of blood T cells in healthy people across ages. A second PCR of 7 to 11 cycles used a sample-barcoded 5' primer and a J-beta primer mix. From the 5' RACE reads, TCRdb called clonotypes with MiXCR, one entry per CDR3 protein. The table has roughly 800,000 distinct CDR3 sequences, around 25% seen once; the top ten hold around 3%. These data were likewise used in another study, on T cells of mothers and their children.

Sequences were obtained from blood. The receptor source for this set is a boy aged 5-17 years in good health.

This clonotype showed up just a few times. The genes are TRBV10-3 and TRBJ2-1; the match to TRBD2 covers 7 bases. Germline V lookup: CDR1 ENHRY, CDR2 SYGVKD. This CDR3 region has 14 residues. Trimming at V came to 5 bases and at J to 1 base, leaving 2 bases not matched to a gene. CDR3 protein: CAISLGGSYNEQFF. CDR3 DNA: TGTGCCATCAGTTTGGGAGGGTCCTACAATGAGCAGTTCTTC.

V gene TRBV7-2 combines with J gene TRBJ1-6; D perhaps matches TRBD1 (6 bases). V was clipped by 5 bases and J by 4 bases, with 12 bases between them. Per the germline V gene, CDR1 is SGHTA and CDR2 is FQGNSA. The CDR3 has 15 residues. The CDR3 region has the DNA TGTGCCAGCAGCCCGGGGGCAGGTTATAATTCACCCCTCCACTTT. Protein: CASSPGAGYNSPLHF.

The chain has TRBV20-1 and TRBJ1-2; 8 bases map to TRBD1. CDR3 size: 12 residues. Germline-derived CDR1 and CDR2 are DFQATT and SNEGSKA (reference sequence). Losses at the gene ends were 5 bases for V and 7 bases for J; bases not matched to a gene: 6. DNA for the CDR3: TGCAGTGCTCTACAGGGGGAAAGTGGCTACACCTTC. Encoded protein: CSALQGESGYTF.

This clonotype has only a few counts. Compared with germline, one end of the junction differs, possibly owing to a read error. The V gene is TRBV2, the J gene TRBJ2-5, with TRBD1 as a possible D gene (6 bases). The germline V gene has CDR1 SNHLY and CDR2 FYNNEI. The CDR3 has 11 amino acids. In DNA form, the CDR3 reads TGTGCCAGCAGTGACGATAGCAGGGGAAACTTC. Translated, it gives CASSDDSRGNF.

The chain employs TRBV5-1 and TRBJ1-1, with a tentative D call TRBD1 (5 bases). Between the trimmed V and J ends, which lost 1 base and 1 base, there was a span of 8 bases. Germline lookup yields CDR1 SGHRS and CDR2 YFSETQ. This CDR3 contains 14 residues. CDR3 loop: CASSLRDSNTEAFF. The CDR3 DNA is TGCGCCAGCAGCTTGAGGGACTCGAACACTGAAGCTTTCTTT.